The 12 T cell receptor beta chains in this list originate from one sample, sequenced in a study of CD8+CD57+ T cells in acquired aplastic anemia. CD8+CD57+ cell expansion, shown by flow cytometry, had occurred in the patients selected for sequencing. The template for TCR beta VDJ and CDR3 sequence profiling was genomic DNA. TCRdb itself ran the reads through MiXCR, one entry per CDR3 protein. Found here are under 200,000 distinct CDR3 sequences, more than 40% of them singletons; the top ten hold more than 30%. The sequenced sample consisted of sorted CD4+, CD8+, or CD8+CD57+ T cells (not recorded which) from PBMCs. Every receptor here comes from a human donor with aplastic anemia.

This clonotype has only a few counts. This rearrangement joins TRBV5-6 to TRBJ2-1, with TRBD1 matching 7 bases. The J segment lost 3 bases and the V segment lost 3 bases, leaving 9 bases of the junction unmatched. The length of the CDR3 is 16 residues. Germline assignment: CDR1 SGHDT and CDR2 YYEEEE. The CDR3 protein is CASSWLEDRFYNEQFF. CDR3 nucleotide sequence: TGTGCCAGCAGCTGGTTAGAGGACAGGTTCTACAATGAGCAGTTCTTC.

The rearrangement joins TRBV10-3 to TRBJ2-3, with D possibly matching TRBD1 (8 bases). CDR3 length: 15 residues. Trimming took 6 bases from V and 0 from J, leaving 13 bases between them. The germline CDR1 and CDR2 sequences are ENHRY and SYGVKD. The DNA for the CDR3 is TGTGCCATCAGCGGGAGGACAGGGAGCACAGATACGCAGTATTTT. Translation: CAISGRTGSTDTQYF.

Concerning this clonotype itself: One end of the junction fails to match germline, which may point to a read error. The V and J genes are TRBV10-3 and TRBJ2-7; D perhaps matches TRBD1 (5 bases). The CDR3 has 16 residues. CDR1 is ENHRY, CDR2 SYGVKD, per germline. The CDR3 loop is CASSLWNGVGPHEQYF. The CDR3, as DNA: TGTGCCAGCAGTTTATGGAACGGCGTGGGGCCCCACGAGCAGTACTTC.

This clonotype occurred once. This chain connects TRBV7-6 to TRBJ2-5; no reliable D call. Germline V gives CDR1 SGHVS, CDR2 FNYEAQ. The V end was cut by 6 bases, the J end by 0 bases, with 11 bases between. The CDR3 runs to 14 residues. The CDR3: CASSPRQDQETQYF. In DNA form, the CDR3 reads TGTGCCAGCAGTCCTCGACAAGACCAAGAGACCCAGTACTTC. Using reference TRBV7-6 and TRBJ2-5 for the parts outside the CDR3, the full variable domain is GAGVSQSPRYKVTKRGQDVALRCDPISGHVSLYWYRQALGQGPEFLTYFNYEAQQDKSGLPNDRFSAERPEGSISTLTIQRTEQRDSAMYRCASSPRQDQETQYFGPGTRLLVL.

This clonotype came up once. This sequence joins TRBV11-1 and TRBJ2-7; the D is unclear. The germline gives CDR1 SGHAT, CDR2 FQDESV (reference sequence). The CDR3 has 16 amino acids. V lost 2 bases, J lost 5 bases, and 19 bases lay in between. The CDR3 DNA sequence: TGTGCCAGCAGCTTACCGGGTCACAGCTCTGGAAACGAGCAGTACTTC. This encodes CASSLPGHSSGNEQYF.

This chain links TRBV10-3 with TRBJ2-2, with 9 bases lining up with TRBD2. Per the germline V gene, CDR1 is ENHRY and CDR2 is SYGVKD. V lost 3 bases to trimming and J lost 4 bases; unmatched junction nucleotides: 3. The CDR3 contains 15 residues. The CDR3 here is CAISEWREGTGELFF. The DNA for the CDR3 is TGTGCCATCAGTGAATGGCGGGAGGGCACCGGGGAGCTGTTTTTT.

The rearrangement joins TRBV7-9 to TRBJ1-2, with a possible D match to TRBD1 (6 bases). The CDR3 covers 12 residues. Germline-derived CDR1 and CDR2 are SEHNR and FQNEAQ (reference sequence). V lost 4 bases and J 8 bases, leaving 11 bases between the germline ends. This chain's CDR3 is CASSSPQGGYTF. CDR3 coding DNA: TGTGCCAGCAGCTCCCCACAGGGAGGCTACACCTTC. The full variable domain, with the rest looked up from reference TRBV7-9 and TRBJ1-2, is DTGVSQNPRHKITKRGQNVTFRCDPISEHNRLYWYRQTLGQGPEFLTYFQNEAQLEKSRLLSDRFSAERPKGSFSTLEIQRTEQGDSAMYLCASSSPQGGYTFGSGTRLTVV.

The chain couples TRBV10-3 to TRBJ1-1, with TRBD1 matching over 8 bases. With 10 bases clipped from V and 4 bases from J, the junction kept 8 bases outside the gene matches. The CDR3 runs to 13 residues. The V gene's germline CDR1 is ENHRY and CDR2 SYGVKD. DNA of the CDR3: TGTGCCAGCAGGAAGGACAGGGTCACTGAAGCTTTCTTT. Residues: CASRKDRVTEAFF.

The chain is built from TRBV10-3 and TRBJ1-6; the match to TRBD1 covers 7 bases. Per the germline V gene, CDR1 is ENHRY and CDR2 is SYGVKD. This CDR3 has 13 amino acids. J lost 7 bases, V lost 6 bases, and 3 bases had no gene match. The DNA for the CDR3 is TGTGCCATCAGGGGACAGACGAATTCACCCCTCCACTTT. Its protein product is CAIRGQTNSPLHF.

The DNA of the CDR3 is TGTGCCAGCAGTGATAGTAGGACTAGGGCCTACGAGCAGTACTTC. Its protein is CASSDSRTRAYEQYF. V is TRBV2 and J is TRBJ2-7; 7 bases are shared with TRBD2. The CDR3 is made up of 15 amino acids. Germline trimming cut 3 bases from V and 2 bases from J; bases unmatched to any gene: 7. From germline, CDR1 is SNHLY and CDR2 FYNNEI.

V and J are TRBV20-1 and TRBJ1-5; TRBD1 might be the D (5 bases). Germline CDR1 DFQATT, CDR2 SNEGSKA (reference sequence). The V gene lost 6 bases and the J gene lost 6 bases, with 21 bases spanning the gap. The CDR3 contains 15 residues. Here the CDR3 reads CSASNQGGLGQPQHF. CDR3 nucleotides: TGCAGTGCGAGTAACCAGGGAGGGTTGGGTCAGCCCCAGCATTTT.

This clonotype has at least ten counts. The chain combines TRBV10-3 with TRBJ2-7, with TRBD1 matching over 10 bases. V lost 4 bases and J lost 4; bases outside the gene matches: 10. Germline assignment: CDR1 ENHRY and CDR2 SYGVKD. The CDR3 consists of 16 residues. This chain's CDR3 is CAISGGQGIGPYEQYF. The CDR3, as DNA: TGTGCCATCAGTGGGGGACAGGGGATTGGGCCTTACGAGCAGTACTTC.